This T cell receptor beta chain was identified in a study of shared clonotypes between healthy human individuals. V shed 5 bases and J shed 2 bases, with 9 bases lying between them. This CDR3 contains 13 residues. Germline V gene lookup returns CDR1 LGHNT and CDR2 FRNRAP. Each subset's genomic DNA was split evenly across several immunoSEQ plates. Approximately 300 ng DNA, about 30,000 T cell genomes, went into unsorted PBMC replicate PCRs. Spread over ten immunoSEQ deep assay plates, unsorted PBMC DNA underwent sequencing. Produced via immunoSEQ multiplex PCR; TCRdb's table is partial and in-frame only. The sample includes approximately 470,000 clones, over 70% of them seen just once. All participating donors were Caucasian adults from Nashville, Tennessee.

This clonotype was obtained from a woman aged 40 to 50 in good health. Some clones in this sample may be carry-over from other donors' samples. The chain recombines TRBV12-5 with TRBJ1-1, with D possibly matching TRBD1 (5 bases). Sequenced material: PBMCs. CDR3 nucleotide sequence: TGTGCTAGTGGTCCGGACACCAACACTGAAGCTTTCTTT. Protein: CASGPDTNTEAFF. Drawing the rest from reference TRBV12-5 and TRBJ1-1, the complete variable domain is DARVTQTPRHKVTEMGQEVTMRCQPILGHNTVFWYRQTMMQGLELLAYFRNRAPLDDSGMPKDRFSAEMPDATLATLKIQPSEPRDSAVYFCASGPDTNTEAFFGQGTRLTVV.